A single T cell receptor (beta chain) is shown here with its context. Antigen specificity is unknown. The CDR3 length is 17 residues. Germline-derived CDR1 and CDR2 are MDHEN and SYDVKM. After removal of 4 bases from V and 4 bases from J, the junction contained 12 bases not matched to a gene. The data derive from a study of T cell responses to AZD1222 COVID-19 vaccine. Study results and caveats: Baseline seropositivity characterized only a handful of AZD1222 recipients. Elevations in Spike-specific TCR breadth and depth followed administration of two AZD1222 doses. Clonal diversity may have been underestimated in mostly white British donors. No repertoire was sampled before or during the peak T cell response, only after it.

Sequenced by immunoSEQ multiplex PCR; TCRdb stores in-frame clones only, minus some. The repertoire holds approximately 21,000 clones, with 80% to 85% as singletons. This clonotype originated in an adult who received the AZD1222 COVID-19 vaccine. The chain couples TRBV28 to TRBJ2-2, with 7 positions matching TRBD1. The specimen comprised peripheral blood, sampled 28 days after the second AZD1222 dose. CDR3 sequence: CASSSNRDSFLTGELFF. The DNA for the CDR3 is TGTGCCAGCAGTTCCAACCGGGACAGCTTTCTCACCGGGGAGCTGTTTTTT.